This T cell receptor beta chain was recorded in a study of T cells in women clearing cervical HPV infection. Germline loops: CDR1 SGHNT, CDR2 YYREEE (reference sequence). The CDR3 contains 14 residues. The ends lost 4 bases at V and 7 bases at J; junction bases unmatched: 6. The method was immunoSEQ multiplex PCR; TCRdb's version includes in-frame clones alone and lacks a portion of them. This repertoire includes tens of thousands of clones. As for this clone: The DNA ends 3 residues before the CDR3 does, and the rest of the CDR3 is filled in from the germline J gene.

The sequenced sample was blood buffy coat. The TCR originated in a woman aged 18 to 69 with a cervical HPV16 infection that either progressed to CIN3+ or cleared (not recorded which). The chain couples TRBV5-4 to TRBJ2-1, with TRBD1 identical over 9 bases. This CDR3 reads CASSGTDRGNEQFF. CDR3 bases read: TGTGCCAGCAGCGGAACGGACAGGGGTAATGAG.